These 26 T cell receptor beta chains originate from one sample sequenced in a study of response to subunit inactivated influenza vaccine. TCRdb itself ran the RT-PCR reads through MiXCR, one entry per CDR3 protein. The repertoire holds a few hundred thousand distinct CDR3 sequences, with 21% as singletons. This material consisted of PBMCs from blood, taken approximately 20 months after vaccination. Every receptor here comes from a man between 50 and 69 years old who received an inactivated influenza vaccine.

The rearrangement links TRBV4-3 to TRBJ2-1; D gene ambiguous. The germline V and J ends were trimmed by 0 bases and 3 bases, with 9 bases remaining between them. Germline V gene sequence: CDR1 LGHNA, CDR2 YSLEER. This CDR3 is 15 amino acids long. The CDR3 DNA reads as TGCGCCAGCAGCCAAGACAAGGGCTACTACAATGAGCAGTTCTTC. As protein: CASSQDKGYYNEQFF.

CDR3 sequence: CASSYSISGGRYNEQFF. In DNA form, the CDR3 reads TGTGCCAGCAGTTACTCGATTAGCGGGGGCCGATACAATGAGCAGTTCTTC. V gene TRBV6-5 combines with J gene TRBJ2-1; 9 nucleotides match TRBD2. The trim removed 0 bases at V and 4 bases at J, leaving 7 bases unmatched. The CDR3 contains 17 residues. The germline gives CDR1 MNHEY, CDR2 SVGAGI.

J is TRBJ1-1 and V is TRBV11-2; weak D call: TRBD1 (6 bases). This CDR3 has 15 residues. Germline V gene data show CDR1 as SGHAT and CDR2 as FQNNGV. The V and J ends lost 5 bases and 1 base respectively, with 14 bases between them. The CDR3 spells CASSRRGGANTEAFF. CDR3 in DNA: TGTGCCAGCAGCCGCCGAGGGGGGGCGAACACTGAAGCTTTCTTT.

CDR3 nucleotide sequence: TGTGCCAGCAGTTTAGGGGACAGGCCATACCCAAGCTACACCTTC. Translation: CASSLGDRPYPSYTF. The J gene is TRBJ1-2, the V gene TRBV12-3 or TRBV12-4, with 8 bases aligning to TRBD1. The CDR3 sequence is 15 residues long. Unmatched junction bases numbered 10, after V lost 1 base and J lost 9 bases.

The table lists this clonotype with many counts. The chain combines TRBV20-1 with TRBJ2-5; TRBD1 matches at 7 bases. Germline V gene data show CDR1 as DFQATT and CDR2 as SNEGSKA (reference sequence). The CDR3 has 15 amino acids. V shed 3 bases and J 1 base; nucleotides not matched to a gene: 8. CDR3 coding DNA: TGCAGTGCTAGCATTACAGGGGCGATCCAAGAGACCCAGTACTTC. Protein sequence: CSASITGAIQETQYF.

This clonotype was recorded a few times. The chain uses TRBV29-1 and TRBJ1-1; D is perhaps TRBD1 (5 bases). Germline CDR1 is SQVTM and CDR2 is ANQGSEA. The CDR3 length is 15 residues. The ends were cut back, 4 bases at V and 4 bases at J, with 19 bases in the middle. This chain's CDR3 is CSVGPGQALRTEAFF. CDR3 bases: TGCAGCGTTGGACCAGGGCAAGCGTTGCGCACTGAAGCTTTCTTT.

This rearrangement joins TRBV15 to TRBJ1-6; no reliable D call. Looked up from germline, CDR1 is LNHNV and CDR2 is YYDKDF (reference sequence). This CDR3 comprises 16 residues. V lost 1 base and J lost 5, with 12 bases in between. CDR3 nucleotide sequence: TGTGCCACCAGCAGAGCCCCCTCGGTCGATAATTCACCCCTCCACTTT. Translated, it gives CATSRAPSVDNSPLHF.

The V call is TRBV11-1, the J call TRBJ2-5, with TRBD2 matching 13 bases. The J segment lost 3 bases and the V segment lost 2 bases, leaving 9 bases of the junction unmatched. Germline V gene data show CDR1 as SGHAT and CDR2 as FQDESV (reference sequence). This CDR3 has 18 residues. In DNA, the CDR3 is TGTGCCAGCAGCTTATGGGAACATGGACTAGCGGGGGAAGAGACCCAGTACTTC. Translated: CASSLWEHGLAGEETQYF.

This clonotype was seen ten or more times. The chain couples TRBV20-1 to TRBJ1-1; D is uncertain. Germline V gene data show CDR1 as DFQATT and CDR2 as SNEGSKA (reference sequence). The CDR3 runs to 12 residues. Trimming cost V 6 bases and J 11 bases, with 19 bases left between them. The CDR3 here is CSAERAVGMAFF. CDR3 DNA: TGCAGTGCCGAACGGGCGGTGGGAATGGCTTTCTTT.

The genes are TRBV28 and TRBJ2-1, with TRBD1 identical over 10 bases. Germline V gene data show CDR1 as MDHEN and CDR2 as SYDVKM. The J segment lost 6 bases and the V segment lost 3 bases, leaving 5 bases of the junction unmatched. This CDR3 contains 15 residues. The CDR3 loop reads CASSFGGQGRNEQFF. In nucleotides, the CDR3 is TGTGCCAGCAGTTTTGGGGGACAGGGGCGCAATGAGCAGTTCTTC.

As concerns this clonotype: One junction end disagrees with the germline gene, perhaps due to a read error. The CDR3 region is CSARDSGLRGQPQHF. CDR3 sequence (DNA): TGCAGTGCAAGAGACTCAGGGTTGCGGGGTCAGCCCCAGCATTTT. The genes are TRBV20-1 and TRBJ1-5; possible D gene TRBD1, 5 bases. CDR3 length: 15 residues. In germline, CDR1 is DFQATT, CDR2 SNEGSKA (reference sequence).

The chain uses TRBV28 and TRBJ2-5; a weak D match, TRBD2 (6 bases). Trimming removed 3 bases at V and 4 bases at J, with 9 bases between. This CDR3 is built from 13 residues. Germline assignment: CDR1 MDHEN and CDR2 SYDVKM. CDR3 DNA: TGTGCCAGCAGTTTGTTAGCGGCAGAGACCCAGTACTTC. This sequence encodes CASSLLAAETQYF.

V is TRBV7-9 and J is TRBJ1-1; D not certain. Deletions cut 5 bases from V and 4 bases from J, with 8 bases between. Germline V CDR1 and CDR2: SEHNR, FQNEAQ (reference sequence). The CDR3 is made up of 12 amino acids. The CDR3 sequence: CASSPLSTEAFF. The CDR3 coding sequence is TGTGCCAGCAGCCCCCTCAGCACTGAAGCTTTCTTT.

The genes are TRBV7-2 and TRBJ1-1; weak D call: TRBD1 (5 bases). Germline lookup yields CDR1 SGHTA and CDR2 FQGNSA. Trimming removed 5 bases from V and 1 base from J, with 11 bases in between. The CDR3 extends over 14 amino acids. CDR3 DNA sequence: TGTGCCAGCAGCGCCCAGGGTTCGAACACTGAAGCTTTCTTT. It translates to CASSAQGSNTEAFF.

Ten or more counts support this clonotype. This chain uses TRBV20-1 with TRBJ1-6; D call uncertain. This CDR3 region has 13 residues. CDR1 is DFQATT, CDR2 SNEGSKA, per germline (reference sequence). Trimming removed 3 bases at V and 2 bases at J, with 5 bases between. CDR3 DNA: TGCAGTGCTAGCAAAACCTATAATTCACCCCTCCACTTT. Its translation: CSASKTYNSPLHF.

This clonotype was recorded many times. The V gene is TRBV4-1, the J gene TRBJ1-5; TRBD1 agrees at 8 bases. Germline trimming cut 4 bases from V and 3 bases from J; bases unmatched to any gene: 8. This CDR3 comprises 16 residues. Per the germline V gene, CDR1 is MGHRA and CDR2 is YSYEKL. CDR3 DNA sequence: TGCGCCAGCAGCCCTTACGGGACAGGCGACAATCAGCCCCAGCATTTT. Encoded protein: CASSPYGTGDNQPQHF.

This clonotype was counted between two and nine times. The CDR3 DNA is TGTGCCAGCAGCTTAAAAACAGGGCCTAACTATGGCTACACCTTC. Its translation is CASSLKTGPNYGYTF. The rearrangement links TRBV7-2 to TRBJ1-2, with D possibly TRBD1 on 6 matching bases. CDR3 length equals 15 residues. CDR1 and CDR2 (germline): SGHTA, FQGNSA. The V and J ends lost 2 bases and 0 bases respectively, with 10 bases between them.

This chain uses TRBV24-1 with TRBJ2-5; maybe TRBD1 (6 bases). V was trimmed by 3 bases and J by 5 bases, leaving 15 bases between them. Germline-derived CDR1 and CDR2 are KGHDR and SFDVKD. This CDR3 spans 15 amino acids. The CDR3 reads CATSDTTGRHETQYF. The CDR3 DNA follows: TGTGCCACCAGTGATACGACAGGCCGGCATGAGACCCAGTACTTC.

The V and J genes are TRBV29-1 and TRBJ2-7; TRBD1 matches at 7 bases. Germline trimming cut 5 bases from V and 2 bases from J; bases unmatched to any gene: 3. Germline CDR1 is SQVTM and CDR2 is ANQGSEA. The CDR3 runs 12 residues. DNA for the CDR3: TGCAGCGTTTCGACAGGGACCTACGAGCAGTACTTC. Residues: CSVSTGTYEQYF.

DNA for the CDR3: TGCAGCGTTCGTGAGGGGGGCGGGGAGCAGACCCAGTACTTC. This encodes CSVREGGGEQTQYF. The genes are TRBV29-1 and TRBJ2-5; tentatively, D is TRBD1 or TRBD2 (6 bases each). This CDR3 is built from 14 residues. The germline V gene has CDR1 SQVTM and CDR2 ANQGSEA. Between the trimmed V and J ends, which lost 5 bases and 6 bases, there was a span of 19 bases.

Concerning this clonotype: A much larger clone lies one base from this, so it may be a read error. This sequence joins TRBV6-5 and TRBJ1-2; weak D call: TRBD1 (6 bases). Trimming stripped 2 bases from V and 10 bases from J, with 20 bases between. The germline gives CDR1 MNHEY, CDR2 SVGAGI. The CDR3 length is 15 residues. CDR3 sequence: CASSYNQGRSGAYTF. The CDR3 region has the DNA TGTGCCAGCAGTTACAACCAGGGGAGGAGTGGGGCCTACACCTTC.

This clonotype was seen a handful of times. V usage is TRBV3-1 and J usage is TRBJ1-2; D remains unclear. V was cut by 4 bases and J by 6 bases, with 12 bases left in between. Germline V gene lookup returns CDR1 LGHDT and CDR2 YNNKEL (reference sequence). The CDR3 spans 13 residues. DNA of the CDR3: TGTGCCAGCAGCCTAACTCCTCGCGATGGCTACACCTTC. Translating gives CASSLTPRDGYTF.

This chain links TRBV4-3 with TRBJ1-2; 8 nucleotides agree with TRBD1. In germline, CDR1 is LGHNA, CDR2 YSLEER. V trimming: 0 bases; J trimming: 8 bases; junction bases outside the gene matches: 8. This CDR3 has 15 residues. CDR3 nucleotide sequence: TGCGCCAGCAGCCAAGAGACAGGGGCCAAGTGGGGCTACACCTTC. Residues: CASSQETGAKWGYTF.

The CDR3 region is CASTPARGSDGNTIYF. DNA of the CDR3: TGTGCCAGCACCCCCGCCAGGGGGTCGGATGGAAACACCATATATTTT. V is TRBV12-3 or TRBV12-4 and J is TRBJ1-3; TRBD1 aligns across 7 bases. The CDR3 has 16 amino acids. Trimming took 7 bases from V and 3 from J; bases not matched to a gene: 12.

This rearrangement joins TRBV27 to TRBJ1-6; no reliable D call. The CDR3 totals 17 residues. Germline values: CDR1 MNHEY, CDR2 SMNVEV (reference sequence). Trimming shortened V by 7 bases and J by 8 bases, and 24 bases separated the two germline ends. In DNA form, the CDR3 reads TGTGCCAGCAAACGCATTTCCGGGGTGCACAAGCATTCACCCCTCCACTTT. It translates to CASKRISGVHKHSPLHF.

This clonotype was recorded at least ten times. The chain couples TRBV3-1 to TRBJ2-1; TRBD2 is a possible D gene (5 bases). V lost 4 bases and J 1 base, leaving 14 bases between the germline ends. The CDR3 loop spans 16 amino acids. CDR1 is LGHDT, CDR2 YNNKEL, per germline (reference sequence). CDR3 loop: CASSLLRTDSYNEQFF. The CDR3 DNA is TGTGCCAGCAGCCTCCTAAGGACTGATTCCTACAATGAGCAGTTCTTC.